This T cell receptor beta chain was identified in a study of blood T cell repertoires in COVID-19 (TCRdb year 2020). Regarding the study in general: Samples from collaborators originated in the United States, Italy and Spain and spanned both the acute and convalescent phases of COVID-19. The prospective study material was composed of cDNA or gDNA derived from T cells, B-cell-depleted T cells, or PBMCs. Deeply sampled blood TCRbeta repertoires from subjects exposed to, actively infected with, or recovered from COVID-19 were included in the dataset. The repertoires were released in a freely available public database intended as a resource for research on the immune response to SARS-CoV-2. Samples came from the ongoing ImmuneRACE study (first 160 participants) plus 1,254 subjects from 6 global collaborators. A de-identified subject ID, COVID-19 status, age in years and sex were almost always included in the sample metadata. Where available, HLA class I and class II types were taken from metadata supplied by the sample provider and were not determined by assay-based typing.

Turning to this clone: Its target antigen remains unknown. There are no base qualities to consult, and no much larger clone falls within one base.

General study outcomes and caveats: The amount of clinical and demographic metadata varied by source and participant and was provided uncurated.

One collaborating source in Seattle enrolled patients during active infection and followed them longitudinally through the course of disease. Collaborating institutions collected whole blood in K2EDTA tubes following their own protocols. For TCRbeta analysis, collaborators shipped samples as frozen whole blood, isolated PBMCs, or DNA extracted from either of those sample types. From a lookup of the germline V gene, CDR1 and CDR2 are MNHEY and SVGAGI. The CDR3 holds 11 amino acids from the cysteine to the phenylalanine. The kept DNA is CDR3 alone, 33 bases in frame from the first base. The V and J ends are trimmed by 7 bases and 5 bases, leaving 8 bases between them. TCRbeta CDR3 regions were amplified from genomic DNA by means of the immunoSEQ Assay, a bias-controlled multiplex PCR. The original methods were these. The number of nucleated cells in each sample was estimated by amplification of reference gene primers within the assay. To quantify the absolute abundance of each unique TCRbeta CDR3 rearrangement, sequence reads were collapsed and filtered. Productive Simpson clonality was computed per sample as the square root of Simpson's diversity index over productive rearrangements. TCRdb stores this immuneACCESS table with in-frame sequences only. Part of the clones is absent; in the studies checked, under half of the shortfall reflects unresolved V genes, and no reason is known for the rest. That table supplies the V and J calls and clone size; D and trimming were determined from the DNA. The sample records a few hundred thousand clones, roughly 88% of which are singletons. Just under 6.5% of the sample goes to the ten largest clones.

The sample taken for sequencing was peripheral blood. The chain is made from TRBV6-5 and TRBJ1-1, with the D segment identity uncertain. The clonotype comes from a woman aged 25 to 45 with COVID-19, enrolled during active disease. The CDR3 region: CASTKDTEAFF. The DNA is as follows: TGTGCCAGCACTAAAGATACTGAAGCTTTCTTT.